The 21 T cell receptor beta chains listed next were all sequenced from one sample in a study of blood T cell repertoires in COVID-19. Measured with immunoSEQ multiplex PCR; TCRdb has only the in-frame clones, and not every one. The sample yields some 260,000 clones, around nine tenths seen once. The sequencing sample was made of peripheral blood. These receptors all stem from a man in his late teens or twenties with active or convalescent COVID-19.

In DNA form, the CDR3 reads TGTGCCTGGAGCCAGACAGGGGCCACCGGCTACACCTTC. Translation: CAWSQTGATGYTF. The chain uses TRBV30 and TRBJ1-2; 8 bases map to TRBD1. The V segment lost 3 bases and the J segment 8 bases; nucleotides outside the gene matches: 8. The length of the CDR3 is 13 residues. Germline V gives CDR1 GTSNPN, CDR2 SVGIG (reference sequence).

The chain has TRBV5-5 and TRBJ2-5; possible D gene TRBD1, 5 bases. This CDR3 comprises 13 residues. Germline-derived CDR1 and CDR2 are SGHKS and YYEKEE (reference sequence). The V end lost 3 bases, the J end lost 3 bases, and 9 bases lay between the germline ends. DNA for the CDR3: TGTGCCAGCAGCTGGCTAGGGGAAGAGACCCAGTACTTC. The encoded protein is CASSWLGEETQYF. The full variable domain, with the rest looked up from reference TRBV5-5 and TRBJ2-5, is DAGVTQSPTHLIKTRGQQVTLRCSPISGHKSVSWYQQVLGQGPQFIFQYYEKEERGRGNFPDRFSARQFPNYSSELNVNALLLGDSALYLCASSWLGEETQYFGPGTRLLVL.

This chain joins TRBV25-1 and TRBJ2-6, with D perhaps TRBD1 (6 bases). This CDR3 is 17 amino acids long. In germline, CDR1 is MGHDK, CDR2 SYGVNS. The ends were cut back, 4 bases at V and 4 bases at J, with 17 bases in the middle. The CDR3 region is CASSGEGGTPGANVLTF. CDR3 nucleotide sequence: TGTGCCAGCAGTGGAGAAGGGGGTACTCCCGGGGCCAACGTCCTGACTTTC.

The CDR3 DNA reads as TGTGCCAGCAGTTACTCTTTTGCTGCGGGGGGGATCTACGAGCAGTACTTC. It translates to CASSYSFAAGGIYEQYF. The chain combines TRBV6-2 or TRBV6-3 with TRBJ2-7; the match to TRBD2 covers 9 bases. Germline trimming cut 0 bases from V and 3 bases from J; bases unmatched to any gene: 9. From germline, CDR1 is MNHEY and CDR2 SVGEGT. The CDR3 totals 17 residues.

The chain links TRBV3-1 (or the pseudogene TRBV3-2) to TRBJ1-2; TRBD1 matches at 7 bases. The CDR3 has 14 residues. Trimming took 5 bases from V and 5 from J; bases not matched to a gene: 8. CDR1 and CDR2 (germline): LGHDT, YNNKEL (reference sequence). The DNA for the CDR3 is TGTGCCAGCAGCGGGGGACAGACACTTTATGGCTACACCTTC. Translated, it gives CASSGGQTLYGYTF.

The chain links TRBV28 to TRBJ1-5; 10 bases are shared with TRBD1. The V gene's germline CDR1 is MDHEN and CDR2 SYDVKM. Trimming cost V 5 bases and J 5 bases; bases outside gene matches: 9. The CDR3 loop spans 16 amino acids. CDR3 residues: CASSQTDRGWDQPQHF. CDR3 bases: TGTGCCAGCAGTCAGACGGACAGGGGGTGGGATCAGCCCCAGCATTTT. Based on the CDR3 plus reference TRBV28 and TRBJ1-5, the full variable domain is DVKVTQSSRYLVKRTGEKVFLECVQDMDHENMFWYRQDPGLGLRLIYFSYDVKMKEKGDIPEGYSVSREKKERFSLILESASTNQTSMYLCASSQTDRGWDQPQHFGDGTRLSIL.

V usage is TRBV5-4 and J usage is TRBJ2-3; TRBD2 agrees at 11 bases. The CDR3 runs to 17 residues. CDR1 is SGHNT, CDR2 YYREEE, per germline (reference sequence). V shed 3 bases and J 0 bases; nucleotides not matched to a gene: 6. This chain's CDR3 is CASSWGLAELSTDTQYF. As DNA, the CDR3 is TGTGCCAGCAGCTGGGGACTAGCGGAACTAAGCACAGATACGCAGTATTTT.

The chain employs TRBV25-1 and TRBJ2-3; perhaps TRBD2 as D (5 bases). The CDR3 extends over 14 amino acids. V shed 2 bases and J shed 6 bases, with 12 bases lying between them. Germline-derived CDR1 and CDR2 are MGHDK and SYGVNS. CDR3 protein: CASSEPDSRDTQYF. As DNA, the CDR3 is TGTGCCAGCAGTGAACCGGACTCCCGGGATACGCAGTATTTT.

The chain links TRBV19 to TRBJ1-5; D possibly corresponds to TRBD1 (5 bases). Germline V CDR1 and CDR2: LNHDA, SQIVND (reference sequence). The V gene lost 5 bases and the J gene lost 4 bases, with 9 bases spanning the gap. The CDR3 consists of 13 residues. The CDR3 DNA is TGTGCCAGTAGTTCCCGGGGGAATCAGCCCCAGCATTTT. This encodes CASSSRGNQPQHF.

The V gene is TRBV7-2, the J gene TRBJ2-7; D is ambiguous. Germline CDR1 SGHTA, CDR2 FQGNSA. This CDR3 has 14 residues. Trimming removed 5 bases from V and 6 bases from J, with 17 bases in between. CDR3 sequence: CASSPGLGPSEQYF. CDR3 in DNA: TGTGCCAGCAGCCCAGGATTAGGTCCTTCCGAGCAGTACTTC.

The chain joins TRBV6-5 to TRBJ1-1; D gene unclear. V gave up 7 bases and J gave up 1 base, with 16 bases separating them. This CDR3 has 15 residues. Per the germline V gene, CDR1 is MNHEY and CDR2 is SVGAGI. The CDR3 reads CASKVAAAGNTEAFF. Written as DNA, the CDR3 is TGTGCCAGCAAGGTCGCGGCCGCGGGGAACACTGAAGCTTTCTTT.

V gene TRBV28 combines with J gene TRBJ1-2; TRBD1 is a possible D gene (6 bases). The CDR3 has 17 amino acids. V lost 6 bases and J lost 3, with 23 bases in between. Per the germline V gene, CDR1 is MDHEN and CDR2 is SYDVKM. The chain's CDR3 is CASSRTYWTASYYGYTF. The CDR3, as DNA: TGTGCCAGCAGCCGGACCTATTGGACAGCCTCATACTATGGCTACACCTTC.

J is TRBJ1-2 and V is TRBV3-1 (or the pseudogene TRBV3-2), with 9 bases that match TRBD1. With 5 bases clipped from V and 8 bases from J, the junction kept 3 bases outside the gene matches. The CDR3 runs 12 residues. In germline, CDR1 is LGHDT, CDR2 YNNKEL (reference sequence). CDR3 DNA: TGTGCCAGCAGCACAGGGGGCTTAGGCTACACCTTC. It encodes CASSTGGLGYTF.

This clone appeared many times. CDR3 amino acids: CASSPGPNYEQYF. Written as DNA, the CDR3 is TGTGCCAGCAGCCCCGGTCCTAACTACGAGCAGTACTTC. The chain employs TRBV7-6 and TRBJ2-7; the D is unclear. The CDR3 loop spans 13 amino acids. V lost 5 bases, J lost 3 bases, and 11 bases lay in between. Germline CDR1 SGHVS, CDR2 FNYEAQ.

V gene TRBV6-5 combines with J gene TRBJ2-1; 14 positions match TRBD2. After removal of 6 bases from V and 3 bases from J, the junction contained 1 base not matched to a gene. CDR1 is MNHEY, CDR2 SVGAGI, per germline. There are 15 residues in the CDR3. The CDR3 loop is CASRGLAGVYNEQFF. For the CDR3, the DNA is TGTGCCAGCAGGGGACTAGCGGGGGTCTACAATGAGCAGTTCTTC.

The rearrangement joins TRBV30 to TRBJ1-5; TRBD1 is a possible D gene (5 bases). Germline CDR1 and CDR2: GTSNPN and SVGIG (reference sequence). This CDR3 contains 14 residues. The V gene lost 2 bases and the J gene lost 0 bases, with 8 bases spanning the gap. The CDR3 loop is CAWSYRNSNQPQHF. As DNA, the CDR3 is TGTGCCTGGAGTTACAGGAATAGCAATCAGCCCCAGCATTTT.

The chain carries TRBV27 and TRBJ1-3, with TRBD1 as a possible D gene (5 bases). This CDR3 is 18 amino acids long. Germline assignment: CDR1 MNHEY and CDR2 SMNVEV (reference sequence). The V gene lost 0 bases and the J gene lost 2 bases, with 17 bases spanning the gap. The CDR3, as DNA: TGTGCCAGCAGTTTATCGGCGAGCCAGGGACTCCCTGGAAACACCATATATTTT. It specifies CASSLSASQGLPGNTIYF.

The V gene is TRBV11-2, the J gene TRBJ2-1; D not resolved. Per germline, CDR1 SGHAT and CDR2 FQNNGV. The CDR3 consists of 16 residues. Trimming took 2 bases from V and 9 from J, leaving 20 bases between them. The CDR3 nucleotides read TGTGCCAGCAGCTTATCTCTGCCCGGGTCGTTCAGTGAGCAGTTCTTC. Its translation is CASSLSLPGSFSEQFF.

The CDR3 is CASSVVGTGYNEQFF. The DNA of the CDR3 is TGTGCCAGCAGCGTAGTTGGGACAGGATACAATGAGCAGTTCTTC. The chain carries TRBV9 and TRBJ2-1; 8 bases map to TRBD1. V lost 0 bases and J lost 4; bases outside the gene matches: 3. Germline V gene lookup returns CDR1 SGDLS and CDR2 YYNGEE. This CDR3 contains 15 residues.

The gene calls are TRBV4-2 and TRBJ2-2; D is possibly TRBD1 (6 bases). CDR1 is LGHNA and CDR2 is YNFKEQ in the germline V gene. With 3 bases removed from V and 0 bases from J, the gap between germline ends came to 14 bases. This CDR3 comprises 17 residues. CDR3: CASSQLTGFANTGELFF. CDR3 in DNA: TGTGCCAGCAGCCAGCTAACAGGGTTCGCGAACACCGGGGAGCTGTTTTTT.

CDR3 bases: TGTGCCACCAGGAAGTCCGGGACAGGGTACATCTATGGCTACACCTTC. Translation: CATRKSGTGYIYGYTF. V and J are TRBV24-1 and TRBJ1-2, with TRBD1 matching 9 bases. CDR1 is KGHDR, CDR2 SFDVKD, per germline. J was trimmed by 4 bases and V by 7 bases; bases with no gene match: 12. The CDR3 totals 16 residues.